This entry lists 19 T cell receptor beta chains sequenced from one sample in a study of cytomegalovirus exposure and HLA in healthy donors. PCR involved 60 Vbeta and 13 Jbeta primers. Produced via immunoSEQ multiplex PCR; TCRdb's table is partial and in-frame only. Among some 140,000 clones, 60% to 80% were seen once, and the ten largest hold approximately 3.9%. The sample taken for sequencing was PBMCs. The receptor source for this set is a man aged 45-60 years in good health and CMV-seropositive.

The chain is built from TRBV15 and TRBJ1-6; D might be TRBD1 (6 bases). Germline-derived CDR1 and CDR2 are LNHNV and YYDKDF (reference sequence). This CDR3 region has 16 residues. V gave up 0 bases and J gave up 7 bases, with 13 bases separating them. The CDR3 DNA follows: TGTGCCACCAGCAGAGATGTGGGGACAAACAATTCACCCCTCCACTTT. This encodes CATSRDVGTNNSPLHF. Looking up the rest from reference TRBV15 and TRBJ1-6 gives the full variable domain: DAMVIQNPRYQVTQFGKPVTLSCSQTLNHNVMYWYQQKSSQAPKLLFHYYDKDFNNEADTPDNFQSRRPNTSFCFLDIRSPGLGDTAMYLCATSRDVGTNNSPLHFGNGTRLTVT.

The CDR3 reads CASSPLGTALNTEAFF. CDR3 DNA sequence: TGTGCCAGCTCACCACTTGGGACAGCACTGAACACTGAAGCTTTCTTT. The J gene is TRBJ1-1, the V gene TRBV18, with 7 nucleotides matching TRBD1. This CDR3 comprises 16 residues. Germline lookup yields CDR1 KGHSH and CDR2 LQKENI. Germline trimming cut 1 base from V and 0 bases from J; bases unmatched to any gene: 5. The full variable domain, with the rest looked up from reference TRBV18 and TRBJ1-1, is NAGVMQNPRHLVRRRGQEARLRCSPMKGHSHVYWYRQLPEEGLKFMVYLQKENIIDESGMPKERFSAEFPKEGPSILRIQQVVRGDSAAYFCASSPLGTALNTEAFFGQGTRLTVV.

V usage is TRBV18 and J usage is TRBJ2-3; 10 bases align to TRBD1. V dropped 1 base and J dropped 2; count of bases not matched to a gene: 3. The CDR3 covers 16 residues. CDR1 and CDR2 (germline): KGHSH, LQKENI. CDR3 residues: CASSPQDRGYTDTQYF. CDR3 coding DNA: TGTGCCAGCTCACCACAGGACAGGGGGTACACAGATACGCAGTATTTT.

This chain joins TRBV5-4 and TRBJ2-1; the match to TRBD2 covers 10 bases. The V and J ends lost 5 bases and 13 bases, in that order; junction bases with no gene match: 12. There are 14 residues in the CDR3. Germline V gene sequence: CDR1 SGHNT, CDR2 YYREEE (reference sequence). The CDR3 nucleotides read TGTGCCAGCAGTTCACGGACTAGCGGAGTAACCCAGTTCTTC. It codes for CASSSRTSGVTQFF.

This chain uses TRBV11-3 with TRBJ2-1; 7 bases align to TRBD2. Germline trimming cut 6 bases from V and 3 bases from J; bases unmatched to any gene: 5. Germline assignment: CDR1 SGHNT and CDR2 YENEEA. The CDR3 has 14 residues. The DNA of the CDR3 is TGTGCCAGCAGTCCTAGCGGTTTCTACAATGAGCAGTTCTTC. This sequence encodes CASSPSGFYNEQFF.

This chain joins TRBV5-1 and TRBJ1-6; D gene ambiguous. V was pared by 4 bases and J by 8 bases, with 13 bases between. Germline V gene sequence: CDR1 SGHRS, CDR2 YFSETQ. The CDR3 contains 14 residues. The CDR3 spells CASSPRDYDSPLHF. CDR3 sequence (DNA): TGCGCCAGCAGCCCCCGGGATTATGATTCACCCCTCCACTTT.

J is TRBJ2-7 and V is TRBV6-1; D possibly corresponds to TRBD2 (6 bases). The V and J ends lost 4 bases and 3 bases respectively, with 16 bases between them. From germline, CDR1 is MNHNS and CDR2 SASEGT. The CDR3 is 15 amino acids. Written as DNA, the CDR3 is TGTGCCAGCAGTGCCTCCGGGACTGCGGGCTACGAGCAGTACTTC. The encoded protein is CASSASGTAGYEQYF.

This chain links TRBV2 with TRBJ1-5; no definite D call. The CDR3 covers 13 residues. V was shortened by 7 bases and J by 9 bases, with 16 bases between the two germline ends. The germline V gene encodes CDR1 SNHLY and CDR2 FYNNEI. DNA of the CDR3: TGTGCCAGCACCCCAGGAGCGGTGAGGCCCCAGCATTTT. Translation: CASTPGAVRPQHF.

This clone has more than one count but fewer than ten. The CDR3: CASSGGLGSEAFF. The CDR3 nucleotides are TGCGCCAGCAGCGGAGGGCTGGGCAGTGAAGCTTTCTTT. V usage is TRBV4-1 and J usage is TRBJ1-1; D not resolved. CDR3 length: 13 residues. V lost 5 bases, J lost 7 bases, and 14 bases lay in between. CDR1 and CDR2 from the germline V gene are MGHRA and YSYEKL.

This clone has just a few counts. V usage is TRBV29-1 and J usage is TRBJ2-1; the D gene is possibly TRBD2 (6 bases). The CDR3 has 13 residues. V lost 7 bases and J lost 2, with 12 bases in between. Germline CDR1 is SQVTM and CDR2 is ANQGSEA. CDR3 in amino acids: CSAVSGPYNEQFF. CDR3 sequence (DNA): TGCAGCGCTGTGAGCGGGCCCTACAATGAGCAGTTCTTC.

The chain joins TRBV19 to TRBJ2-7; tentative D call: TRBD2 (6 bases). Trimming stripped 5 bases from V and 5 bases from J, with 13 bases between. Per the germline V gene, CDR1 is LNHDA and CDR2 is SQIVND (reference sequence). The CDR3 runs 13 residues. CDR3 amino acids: CASSPRLVHEQYF. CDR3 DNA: TGTGCCAGTAGTCCGAGACTAGTACACGAGCAGTACTTC.

The CDR3 spells CASSSGGAVETQYF. For the CDR3, the DNA is TGTGCCAGCAGTTCAGGGGGCGCGGTGGAGACCCAGTACTTC. The V gene is TRBV28, the J gene TRBJ2-5; 8 bases align to TRBD1. The CDR3 has 14 amino acids. CDR1 MDHEN and CDR2 SYDVKM come from the germline V gene. After removal of 4 bases from V and 5 bases from J, the junction contained 6 bases not matched to a gene.

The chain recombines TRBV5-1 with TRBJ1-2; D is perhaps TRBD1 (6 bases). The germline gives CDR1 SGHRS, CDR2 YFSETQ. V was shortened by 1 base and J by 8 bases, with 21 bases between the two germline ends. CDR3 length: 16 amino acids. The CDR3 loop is CASSLRGGDPYGGYTF. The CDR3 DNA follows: TGCGCCAGCAGCTTGAGGGGGGGAGATCCTTATGGGGGCTACACCTTC.

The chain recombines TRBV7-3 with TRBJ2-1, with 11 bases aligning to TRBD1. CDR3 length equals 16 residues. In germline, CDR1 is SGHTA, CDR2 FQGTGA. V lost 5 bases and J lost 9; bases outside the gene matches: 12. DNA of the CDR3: TGTGCCAGCAGCCCTCCAGGGGACAGGGGGTTTTCTGAGCAGTTCTTC. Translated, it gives CASSPPGDRGFSEQFF. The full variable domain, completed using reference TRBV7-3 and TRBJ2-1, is GAGVSQTPSNKVTEKGKYVELRCDPISGHTALYWYRQSLGQGPEFLIYFQGTGAADDSGLPNDRFFAVRPEGSVSTLKIQRTERGDSAVYLCASSPPGDRGFSEQFFGPGTRLTVL.

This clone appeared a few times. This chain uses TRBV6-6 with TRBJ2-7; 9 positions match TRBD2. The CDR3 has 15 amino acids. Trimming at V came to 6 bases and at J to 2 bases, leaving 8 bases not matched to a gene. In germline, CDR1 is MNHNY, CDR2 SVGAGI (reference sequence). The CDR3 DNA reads TGTGCCAGCAGCCCTAGCGGGACCTACACCTACGAGCAGTACTTC. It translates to CASSPSGTYTYEQYF.

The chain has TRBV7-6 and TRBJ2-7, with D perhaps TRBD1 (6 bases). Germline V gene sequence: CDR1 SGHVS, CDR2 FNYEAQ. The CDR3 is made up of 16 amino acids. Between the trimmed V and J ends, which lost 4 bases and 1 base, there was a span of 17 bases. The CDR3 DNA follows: TGTGCCAGCAGCTCGGCCCCCGCAGGGACATCCTACGAGCAGTACTTC. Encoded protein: CASSSAPAGTSYEQYF.

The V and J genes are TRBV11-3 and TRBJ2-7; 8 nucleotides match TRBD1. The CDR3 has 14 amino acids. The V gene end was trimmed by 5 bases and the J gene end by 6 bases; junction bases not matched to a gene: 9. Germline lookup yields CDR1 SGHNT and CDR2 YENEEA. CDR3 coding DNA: TGTGCCAGCAGCCGAAACCGGGACAGGAGCGAGCAGTACTTC. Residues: CASSRNRDRSEQYF.

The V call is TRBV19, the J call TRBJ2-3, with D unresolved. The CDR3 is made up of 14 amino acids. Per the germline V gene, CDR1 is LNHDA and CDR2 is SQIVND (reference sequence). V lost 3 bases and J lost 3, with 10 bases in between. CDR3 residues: CASSIEQLTDTQYF. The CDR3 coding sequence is TGTGCCAGTAGTATCGAACAGCTAACAGATACGCAGTATTTT. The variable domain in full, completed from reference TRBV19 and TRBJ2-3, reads DGGITQSPKYLFRKEGQNVTLSCEQNLNHDAMYWYRQDPGQGLRLIYYSQIVNDFQKGDIAEGYSVSREKKESFPLTVTSAQKNPTAFYLCASSIEQLTDTQYFGPGTRLTVL.

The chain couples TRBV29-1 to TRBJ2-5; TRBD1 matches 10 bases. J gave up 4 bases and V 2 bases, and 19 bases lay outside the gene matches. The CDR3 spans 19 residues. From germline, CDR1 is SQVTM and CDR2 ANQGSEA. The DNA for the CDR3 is TGCAGCGTTGAATCACCGTCCCTTCTCTCGACAGGGGGCCCAGAGACCCAGTACTTC. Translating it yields CSVESPSLLSTGGPETQYF.